This TCR beta chain derives from a study of T cell responses to AZD1222 COVID-19 vaccine. Study outcomes and limitations: Spike-specific TCR repertoires showed rising breadth and depth after two AZD1222 doses.

In regard to this clone: Its antigen is undetermined.

Clones were read by immunoSEQ multiplex PCR, and TCRdb kept only the in-frame ones, dropping some. The sample records about 150,000 clones, over 75% being singletons. Trimming removed 2 bases from V and 2 bases from J, with 7 bases in between. The V gene's germline CDR1 is SGHRS and CDR2 YFSETQ. CDR3 length: 13 residues. The sequence derives from an adult in good health. The V gene is TRBV5-1, the J gene TRBJ1-1; D not resolved. Here the sequenced sample was peripheral blood, taken on day 0 of AZD1222 vaccination. The CDR3 DNA reads TGCGCCAGCAGCTTAGCGACAAACACTGAAGCTTTCTTT. Translated: CASSLATNTEAFF.